The 13 T cell receptor beta chains reported below all come from one sample, sequenced in a study of blood T cell repertoires in COVID-19. Data came from immunoSEQ multiplex PCR; TCRdb stores just in-frame clones and leaves some out. There are approximately 250,000 clones in the sample; 75% to 90% occur only once, and roughly 4.3% lies in the top ten. The sample comprised PBMCs or T cells enriched from blood (not recorded which). Source of these receptors: a woman aged 30 to 39 with acute COVID-19.

This sequence joins TRBV10-3 and TRBJ1-6; a weak D match, TRBD1 (6 bases). Germline V lookup: CDR1 ENHRY, CDR2 SYGVKD. This CDR3 contains 17 residues. V shed 2 bases and J shed 5 bases, with 16 bases lying between them. This CDR3 reads CAISENPTGSDNSPLHF. CDR3 sequence (DNA): TGTGCCATCAGTGAGAACCCGACAGGCAGTGATAATTCACCCCTCCACTTT.

The J gene is TRBJ1-3, the V gene TRBV27; 8 nucleotides align to TRBD1. The CDR3 is 17 amino acids. With 2 bases clipped from V and 0 bases from J, the junction kept 6 bases outside the gene matches. In germline, CDR1 is MNHEY, CDR2 SMNVEV (reference sequence). The CDR3 spells CASSLAGGLSSGNTIYF. The CDR3 bases are TGTGCCAGCAGTTTAGCAGGGGGCCTCTCCTCTGGAAACACCATATATTTT.

The chain is built from TRBV19 and TRBJ1-4; TRBD1 matches 7 bases. The CDR3 has 14 amino acids. V lost 3 bases, J lost 8 bases, and 6 bases stayed unmatched. Per germline, CDR1 LNHDA and CDR2 SQIVND (reference sequence). The CDR3 DNA reads TGTGCCAGTAGTATCGGACAGGACTCAGAAAAACTGTTTTTT. This encodes CASSIGQDSEKLFF.

This chain uses TRBV5-6 with TRBJ2-3; D gene ambiguous. The CDR3 is 13 amino acids. V was shortened by 0 bases and J by 1 base, with 3 bases between the two germline ends. Per the germline V gene, CDR1 is SGHDT and CDR2 is YYEEEE. The CDR3 reads CASSLAGTDTQYF. The DNA for the CDR3 is TGTGCCAGCAGCTTGGCCGGCACAGATACGCAGTATTTT.

The chain uses TRBV18 and TRBJ2-1; possibly TRBD2 for D (6 bases). Trimming stripped 5 bases from V and 4 bases from J, with 9 bases between. Germline V gene sequence: CDR1 KGHSH, CDR2 LQKENI. The CDR3 sequence is 13 residues long. The CDR3 is CASSVREYNEQFF. The CDR3 bases are TGTGCCAGCTCAGTTCGGGAGTACAATGAGCAGTTCTTC.

The rearrangement links TRBV19 to TRBJ1-2; D call uncertain. The V gene lost 9 bases and the J gene lost 4 bases, with 12 bases spanning the gap. The CDR3 extends over 12 amino acids. Germline assignment: CDR1 LNHDA and CDR2 SQIVND (reference sequence). CDR3 nucleotides: TGTGCCAGCAAGGATCCAGGCTATGGCTACACCTTC. Amino acids: CASKDPGYGYTF.

The rearrangement joins TRBV6-5 to TRBJ1-1; 10 nucleotides line up with TRBD1. Losses at the gene ends were 6 bases for V and 6 bases for J; bases not matched to a gene: 7. This CDR3 has 14 amino acids. Germline V CDR1 and CDR2: MNHEY, SVGAGI. CDR3 loop: CASRAGQGLPEAFF. The CDR3 DNA sequence: TGTGCCAGCAGAGCGGGACAGGGGCTACCTGAAGCTTTCTTT.

The rearrangement joins TRBV3-1 (or the pseudogene TRBV3-2) to TRBJ2-2, with 8 bases fitting TRBD1. The V and J ends lost 6 bases and 1 base, in that order; junction bases with no gene match: 4. This CDR3 spans 15 amino acids. Germline CDR1 LGHDT, CDR2 YNNKEL (reference sequence). The CDR3 DNA sequence: TGTGCCAGCAGGACAGGGGTGGGGAACACCGGGGAGCTGTTTTTT. Encoded protein: CASRTGVGNTGELFF.

The chain is built from TRBV19 and TRBJ2-7; TRBD2 agrees at 10 bases. The germline V gene has CDR1 LNHDA and CDR2 SQIVND (reference sequence). The CDR3 runs to 15 residues. J was trimmed by 3 bases and V by 4 bases; bases with no gene match: 6. CDR3 nucleotides: TGTGCCAGTAGTAGCGGACTAGCGGACCACTACGAGCAGTACTTC. Protein: CASSSGLADHYEQYF.

The CDR3 sequence is CASSLVGNEQFF. The CDR3 DNA reads TGTGCCAGCAGCTTAGTCGGCAATGAGCAGTTCTTC. The rearrangement uses TRBV7-2 and TRBJ2-1; D not certain. The CDR3 has 12 residues. V was shortened by 1 base and J by 6 bases, with 4 bases between the two germline ends. Germline CDR1 and CDR2: SGHTA and FQGNSA.

This clone was detected only a few times. This likely traces to a read error, being one base from a far larger clone. At the DNA level, this CDR3 is encoded by other sequences in the same sample as well. The J gene is TRBJ2-7, the V gene TRBV6-2 or TRBV6-3, with 12 nucleotides matching TRBD2. The length of the CDR3 is 14 residues. CDR1 is MNHEY, CDR2 SVGEGT, per germline. Germline trimming cut 2 bases from V and 4 bases from J; bases unmatched to any gene: 0. The CDR3 DNA follows: TGTGCCAGCAGTTACGGGACTAGCGGGTACGAGCAGTACTTC. Translating it yields CASSYGTSGYEQYF.

The CDR3 reads CASSTGLAASYNEQFF. The DNA for the CDR3 is TGTGCCAGCAGCACAGGACTAGCGGCCTCCTACAATGAGCAGTTCTTC. V and J are TRBV9 and TRBJ2-1, with 10 bases matching TRBD2. V was clipped by 4 bases and J by 0 bases; unmatched bases: 4. The CDR3 is made up of 16 amino acids. Germline CDR1 SGDLS, CDR2 YYNGEE. Using reference TRBV9 and TRBJ2-1 for the parts outside the CDR3, the full variable domain is DSGVTQTPKHLITATGQRVTLRCSPRSGDLSVYWYQQSLDQGLQFLIQYYNGEERAKGNILERFSAQQFPDLHSELNLSSLELGDSALYFCASSTGLAASYNEQFFGPGTRLTVL.

The V call is TRBV5-1, the J call TRBJ1-1; no reliable D call. Germline CDR1 is SGHRS and CDR2 is YFSETQ. This CDR3 spans 14 amino acids. V shed 2 bases and J shed 3 bases, with 11 bases lying between them. For the CDR3, the DNA is TGCGCCAGCAGCTTACGGGTAGGTGACACTGAAGCTTTCTTT. It is translated as CASSLRVGDTEAFF. Variable domain in full (rest from reference TRBV5-1 and TRBJ1-1): KAGVTQTPRYLIKTRGQQVTLSCSPISGHRSVSWYQQTPGQGLQFLFEYFSETQRNKGNFPGRFSGRQFSNSRSEMNVSTLELGDSALYLCASSLRVGDTEAFFGQGTRLTVV.